The text below deals with one T cell receptor (beta chain). Antigen specificity is unknown. The source of the sample is a study of radiotherapy plus CTLA-4 blockade in lung cancer. Looking at the study overall: Disease control was achieved by approximately 32% of patients, and objective responses by about 17%. Study-wide findings and caveats: The best prediction of response reportedly came from early blood T cell clone dynamics, with interferon-beta. Expansion of tumor-derived TCR clones was observed in blood after radiotherapy plus ipilimumab.

Patients with chemo-refractory metastatic non-small-cell lung cancer received focal radiation plus CTLA-4 blockade with ipilimumab. Assay used: immunoSEQ multiplex PCR; TCRdb lists only in-frame clones, some missing. The data contain 55,000 to 75,000 clones, approximately 76% of them singletons. Per the germline V gene, CDR1 is MNHEY and CDR2 is SVGAGI. This CDR3 is 13 amino acids long. Trimming cost V 1 base and J 7 bases, with 10 bases left between them. This rearrangement joins TRBV6-5 to TRBJ1-2, with D uncertain. The specimen comprised peripheral blood, sampled from a patient treated with radiotherapy plus ipilimumab. The TCR was taken from a human donor with non-small cell lung cancer whose response to radiotherapy plus ipilimumab could not be evaluated. Some clones in this sample may be carry-over from other donors' samples. CDR3 DNA sequence: TGTGCCAGCAGTTACTGGGAGGCGGGTGGCTACACCTTC. It codes for CASSYWEAGGYTF.